The T cell receptor (beta chain) under discussion was sequenced for a study of CD8 T cells in ankylosing spondylitis (dated by TCRdb to 2016 to 2017). As for the study more broadly: T cell receptor beta repertoires were profiled in healthy donors and ankylosing spondylitis patients so that disease-linked TCR variants could be found. Peripheral blood was sampled, and synovial fluid was additionally collected from ankylosing spondylitis patients. In total, the full study cohort was made up of 100 to 140 healthy donors and about two dozen ankylosing spondylitis patients. Overall results and qualifications from the work: The disease-linked clones had a CD8+ phenotype and were found at relatively low frequencies in peripheral blood. Some motif variants were previously reported in synovial fluid and blood of reactive arthritis patients, suggesting common disease-initiation mechanisms. The disease-linked clones were reported as significantly enriched in matched synovial fluid samples from ankylosing spondylitis patients. Blood from ankylosing spondylitis patients appeared to be characterized by a TCR beta motif made up of several highly homologous amino acid variants.

This clonotype was seen more than once but under ten times. No antigen is known for it. Base qualities are not provided; no much larger clone lies one nucleotide away. The CDR3 contains 14 residues, cysteine and phenylalanine counted. Only the CDR3 DNA is retained, 42 bases long and in frame from the first base. The germline V gene encodes CDR1 DFQATT and CDR2 SNEGSKA (reference sequence). Ends trimmed: V by 6 bases, J by 4 bases; bases unmatched to a gene: 8. For sequencing, an Illumina HiSeq 2500 was employed. Quantitative 5'-RACE with molecular barcodes was the method used to prepare the TCR beta libraries. In the original analysis: To identify disease-linked TCR variants, a new computational method was used, one built on a probabilistic model of VDJ rearrangement. The public reads were reprocessed in TCRdb via fastp at Q25 and MiXCR, keeping in-frame beta chains. Each entry merges the rows of one CDR3 protein and shows their most common DNA and genes. TCRdb, not the authors, supplied the V and J calls. The sample has 300,000 to 400,000 distinct CDR3 sequences on record, around 20% of them singletons. Clones ranked in the top ten supply roughly a sixth of the sample.

The sequence came from a male donor with ankylosing spondylitis. The chain joins TRBV20-1 to TRBJ2-7, and TRBD2 aligns with 11 junction nucleotides. Specimen: blood, either unsorted or a sorted T cell fraction (not recorded which). CDR3 region: CSAAGASGRYEQYF. The DNA is as follows: TGCAGTGCCGCGGGGGCTAGCGGGAGGTACGAGCAGTACTTC.